The present T cell receptor (beta chain) was sequenced within a study of human T cells and chemical hapten exposure. At the level of the study: From small differences in pooled library volume came most of the variation in per-sample TCR yields. Points from the study as a whole: It should be noted that donors had alopecia, so their immune response may differ from healthy people's. Those TCRs sitting above 1 in 1000 frequency stayed the same with DPC sensitization.

MiXCR, applied by TCRdb to the RACE reads, yields one record per CDR3 protein. Here the sample spans tens of thousands of distinct CDR3 sequences, about 6.8% being singletons. The germline V and J ends were trimmed by 6 bases and 1 base, with 12 bases remaining between them. Germline V gene lookup returns CDR1 MNHEY and CDR2 SVGAGI. This CDR3 region has 14 residues. This clonotype was counted ten times or more. What it binds is not known. The time point was: patch test 1, 2 weeks after DPC sensitization. The treatment: therapeutic diphenylcyclopropenone sensitization with weekly scalp DPC. This chain joins TRBV6-5 and TRBJ1-1, with D hard to call. The starting material was whole blood, obtained in connection with sensitization to the hapten diphenylcyclopropenone (DPC). The origin of this receptor is a woman between 25 and 40 years old with alopecia areata. Some clones in this sample may be carry-over from other donors' samples. This CDR3 reads CASRSRASNTEAFF. DNA for the CDR3: TGTGCCAGCAGGTCCCGAGCGTCGAACACTGAAGCTTTCTTT.